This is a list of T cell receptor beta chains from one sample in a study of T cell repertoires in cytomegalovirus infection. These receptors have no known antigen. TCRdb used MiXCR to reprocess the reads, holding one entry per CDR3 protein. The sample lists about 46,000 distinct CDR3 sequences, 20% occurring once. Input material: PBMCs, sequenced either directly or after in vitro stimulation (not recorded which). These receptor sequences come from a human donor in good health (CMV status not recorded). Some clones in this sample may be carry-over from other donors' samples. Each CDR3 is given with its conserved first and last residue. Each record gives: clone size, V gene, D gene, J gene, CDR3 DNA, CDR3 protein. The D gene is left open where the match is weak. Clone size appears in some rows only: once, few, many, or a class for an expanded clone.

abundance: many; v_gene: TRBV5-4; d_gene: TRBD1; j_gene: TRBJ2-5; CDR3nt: TGTGCCAGCAGCTCGACAGGGAACCAAGAGACCCAGTACTTC; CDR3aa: CASSSTGNQETQYF
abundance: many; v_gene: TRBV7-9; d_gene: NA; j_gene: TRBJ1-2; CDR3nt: TGTGCCAGCAGCTTAGGGTCCGGAGGGGCGGACTTCTATGGCTACACCTTC; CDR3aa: CASSLGSGGADFYGYTF
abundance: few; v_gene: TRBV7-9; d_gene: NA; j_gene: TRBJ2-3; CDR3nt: TGTGCCAGCAGCTTATTACAGGGGGCGCACCCGGGACTAGAGGGCACAGATACGCAGTATTTT; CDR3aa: CASSLLQGAHPGLEGTDTQYF
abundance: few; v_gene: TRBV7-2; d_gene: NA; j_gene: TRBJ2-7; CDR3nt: TGTGCCAGCAGCTCCCGGGACGGCTCCTACGAGCAGTACTTC; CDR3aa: CASSSRDGSYEQYF
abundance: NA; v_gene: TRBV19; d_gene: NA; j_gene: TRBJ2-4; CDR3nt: TGTGCCAGTAGTGTGGGGGCGGGTCAAGGGAAAAACATTCAGTACTTC; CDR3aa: CASSVGAGQGKNIQYF
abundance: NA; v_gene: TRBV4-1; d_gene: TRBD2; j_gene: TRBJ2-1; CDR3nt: TGCGCCAGCAGCCAAGATCCTCGGAGCGGGGGGGCGGATGAGCAGTTCTTC; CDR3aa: CASSQDPRSGGADEQFF
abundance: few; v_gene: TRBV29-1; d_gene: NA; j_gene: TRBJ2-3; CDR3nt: TGCAGCGCTATTAACAGAGGAGATACGCAGTATTTT; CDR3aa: CSAINRGDTQYF
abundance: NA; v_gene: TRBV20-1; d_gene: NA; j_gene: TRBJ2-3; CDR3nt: TGCAGTGCTCCCGGTTGGTTGCACACAGATACGCAGTATTTT; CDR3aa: CSAPGWLHTDTQYF
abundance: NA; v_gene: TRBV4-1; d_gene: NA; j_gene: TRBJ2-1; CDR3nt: TGCGCCAGCAGCCCCCTAACGGGGGTGTACAATGAGCAGTTCTTC; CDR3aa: CASSPLTGVYNEQFF
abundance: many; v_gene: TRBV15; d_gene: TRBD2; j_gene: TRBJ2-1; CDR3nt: TGTGCCACCAGATCGAGCGGGGGGAAAAGGAATGAGCAGTTCTTC; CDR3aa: CATRSSGGKRNEQFF
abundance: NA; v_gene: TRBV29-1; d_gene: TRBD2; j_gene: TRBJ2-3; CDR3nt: TGCAGCGTTGAGGGGGGGTTTTGGCCAGATACGCAGTATTTT; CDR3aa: CSVEGGFWPDTQYF
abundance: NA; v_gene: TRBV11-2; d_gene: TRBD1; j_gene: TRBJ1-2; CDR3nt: TGTGCCAGCAGCTATACCATCACGGGACAGGGGGCCGGCACCTTC; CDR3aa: CASSYTITGQGAGTF
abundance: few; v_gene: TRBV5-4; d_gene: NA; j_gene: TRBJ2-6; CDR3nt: TGTGCCAGCAGCGATGGGCGGGCCAACGTCCTGACTTTC; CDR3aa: CASSDGRANVLTF
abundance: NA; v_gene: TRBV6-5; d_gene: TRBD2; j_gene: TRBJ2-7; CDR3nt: TGTGCCAGCAGGCCAAGAGTGGGGGGGGGACTTCTCTACGAGCAGTACTTC; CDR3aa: CASRPRVGGGLLYEQYF
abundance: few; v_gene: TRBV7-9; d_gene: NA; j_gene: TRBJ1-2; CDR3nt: TGTGCCAGCAGCCCCCCGAGGTTGCCGGGTGGCTACACCTTC; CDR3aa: CASSPPRLPGGYTF
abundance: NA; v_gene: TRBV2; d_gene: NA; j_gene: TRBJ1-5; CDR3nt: TGTGCCAGCGGTCGGGAGGGACGGGATCAGCCCCAGCATTTT; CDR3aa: CASGREGRDQPQHF
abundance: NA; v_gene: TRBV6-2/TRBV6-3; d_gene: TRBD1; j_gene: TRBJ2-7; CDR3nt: TGTGCCAGCAGTGAGACAGGGAACTACGAGCAGTACTTC; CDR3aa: CASSETGNYEQYF
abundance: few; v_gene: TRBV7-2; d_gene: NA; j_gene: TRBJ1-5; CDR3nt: TGTGCCAGCAGCTTAGTAGGCCAAAATCAGCCCCAGCATTTT; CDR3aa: CASSLVGQNQPQHF
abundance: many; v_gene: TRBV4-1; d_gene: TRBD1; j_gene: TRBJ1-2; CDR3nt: TGCGCCAGCAGCCAAGAAGCAGGGACAGGCAGATATGGCTACACCTTC; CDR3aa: CASSQEAGTGRYGYTF
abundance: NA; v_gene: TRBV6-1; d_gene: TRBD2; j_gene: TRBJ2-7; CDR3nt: TGTGCCAGCAGTGCCCGACTAGCCTCCTACGAGCAGTACTTC; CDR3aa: CASSARLASYEQYF
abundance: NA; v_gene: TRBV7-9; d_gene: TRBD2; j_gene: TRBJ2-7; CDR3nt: TGTGCCAGCAGCTTAGGTAGCGGGATCTACGAGCAGTACTTC; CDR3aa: CASSLGSGIYEQYF
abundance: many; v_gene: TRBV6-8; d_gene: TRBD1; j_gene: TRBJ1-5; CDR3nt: TGTGCCAGCACTCGACAGGGGATGGGCAATCAGCCCCAGCATTTT; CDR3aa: CASTRQGMGNQPQHF
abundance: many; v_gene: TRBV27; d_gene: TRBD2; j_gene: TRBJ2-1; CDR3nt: TGTGCCAGCAGTTTATTTAGCGGGGGCTCCTACAATGAGCAGTTCTTC; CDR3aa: CASSLFSGGSYNEQFF
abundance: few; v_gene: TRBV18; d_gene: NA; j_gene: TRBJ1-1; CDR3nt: TGTGCCAGCTCACTCGCCATGAACACTGAAGCTTTCTTT; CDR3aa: CASSLAMNTEAFF
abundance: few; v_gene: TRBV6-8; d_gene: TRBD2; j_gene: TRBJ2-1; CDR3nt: TGTGCCAGCACCCAAAGGGGACTAGCCATGAGTAATGAGCAGTTCTTC; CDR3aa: CASTQRGLAMSNEQFF
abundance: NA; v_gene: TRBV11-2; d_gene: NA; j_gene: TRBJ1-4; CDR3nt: TGTGCCAGCAGCTTCTTCAGTGGGGCAACTAATGAAAAACTGTTTTTT; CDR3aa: CASSFFSGATNEKLFF
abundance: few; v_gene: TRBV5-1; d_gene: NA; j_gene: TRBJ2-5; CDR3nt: TGCGCCAGCAGCTTGATTTTTGGGGGCCGAAGACAAGAGACCCAGTACTTC; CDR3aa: CASSLIFGGRRQETQYF
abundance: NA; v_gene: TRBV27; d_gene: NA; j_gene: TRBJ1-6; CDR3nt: TGTGCCAGCAGTCCGAGGACAGCTTCCCTCCACTTT; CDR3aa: CASSPRTASLHF
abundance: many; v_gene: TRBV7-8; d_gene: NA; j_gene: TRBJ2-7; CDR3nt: TGTGCCAGCAGCTTAGGGAAGTTGCAGGGGAAGTACTTC; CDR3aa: CASSLGKLQGKYF
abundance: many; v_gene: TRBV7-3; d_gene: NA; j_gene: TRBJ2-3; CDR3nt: TGTGCCAGCAGCTTATGGGGCCGAGGAGACGCAGATACGCAGTATTTT; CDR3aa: CASSLWGRGDADTQYF
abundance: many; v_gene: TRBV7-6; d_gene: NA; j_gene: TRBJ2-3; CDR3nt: TGTGCCAGCAGCTTGGGGGGCATAGTTAGAGATACGCAGTATTTT; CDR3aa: CASSLGGIVRDTQYF